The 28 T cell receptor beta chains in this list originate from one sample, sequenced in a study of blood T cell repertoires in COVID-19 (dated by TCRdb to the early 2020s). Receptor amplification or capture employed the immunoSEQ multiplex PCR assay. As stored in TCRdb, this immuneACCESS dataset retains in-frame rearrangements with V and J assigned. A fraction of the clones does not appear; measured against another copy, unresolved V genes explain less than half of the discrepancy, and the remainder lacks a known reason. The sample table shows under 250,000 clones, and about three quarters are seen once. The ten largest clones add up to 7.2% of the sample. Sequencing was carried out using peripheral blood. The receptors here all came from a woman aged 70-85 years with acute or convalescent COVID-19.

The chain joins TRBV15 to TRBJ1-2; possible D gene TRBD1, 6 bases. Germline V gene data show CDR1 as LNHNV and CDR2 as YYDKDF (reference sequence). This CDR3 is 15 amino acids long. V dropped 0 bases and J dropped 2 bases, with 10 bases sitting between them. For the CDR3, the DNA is TGTGCCACCAGCAGAGATGGACAGCCCAACTATGGCTACACCTTC. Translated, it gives CATSRDGQPNYGYTF. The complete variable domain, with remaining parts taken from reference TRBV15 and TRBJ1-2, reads DAMVIQNPRYQVTQFGKPVTLSCSQTLNHNVMYWYQQKSSQAPKLLFHYYDKDFNNEADTPDNFQSRRPNTSFCFLDIRSPGLGDTAMYLCATSRDGQPNYGYTFGSGTRLTVV.

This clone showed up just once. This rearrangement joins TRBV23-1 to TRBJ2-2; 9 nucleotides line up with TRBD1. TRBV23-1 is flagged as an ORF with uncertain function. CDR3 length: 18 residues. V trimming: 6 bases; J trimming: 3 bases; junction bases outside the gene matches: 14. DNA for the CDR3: TGCGCCAGCAGCCGGTCGAAGGGACAGGGCCTTTACACCGGGGAGCTGTTTTTT. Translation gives CASSRSKGQGLYTGELFF.

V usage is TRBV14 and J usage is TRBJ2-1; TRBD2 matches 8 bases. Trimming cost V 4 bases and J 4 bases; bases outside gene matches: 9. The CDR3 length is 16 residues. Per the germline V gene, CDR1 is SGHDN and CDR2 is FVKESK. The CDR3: CASSRPGGRKYNEQFF. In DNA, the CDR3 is TGTGCCAGCAGCCGACCGGGGGGGCGGAAATACAATGAGCAGTTCTTC. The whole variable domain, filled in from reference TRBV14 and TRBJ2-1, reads EAGVTQFPSHSVIEKGQTVTLRCDPISGHDNLYWYRRVMGKEIKFLLHFVKESKQDESGMPNNRFLAERTGGTYSTLKVQPAELEDSGVYFCASSRPGGRKYNEQFFGPGTRLTVL.

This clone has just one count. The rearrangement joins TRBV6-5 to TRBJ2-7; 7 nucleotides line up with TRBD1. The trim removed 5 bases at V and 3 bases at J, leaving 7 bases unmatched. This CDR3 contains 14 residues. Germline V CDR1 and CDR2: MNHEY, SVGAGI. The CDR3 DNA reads TGTGCCAGCAGTCGCTCGGGGACAGACTACGAGCAGTACTTC. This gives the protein CASSRSGTDYEQYF.

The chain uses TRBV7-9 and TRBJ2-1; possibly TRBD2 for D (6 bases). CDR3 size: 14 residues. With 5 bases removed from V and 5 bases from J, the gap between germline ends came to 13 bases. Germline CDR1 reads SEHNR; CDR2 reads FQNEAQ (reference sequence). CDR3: CASSVGTPDNEQFF. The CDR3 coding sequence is TGTGCCAGCAGCGTCGGGACTCCCGACAATGAGCAGTTCTTC.

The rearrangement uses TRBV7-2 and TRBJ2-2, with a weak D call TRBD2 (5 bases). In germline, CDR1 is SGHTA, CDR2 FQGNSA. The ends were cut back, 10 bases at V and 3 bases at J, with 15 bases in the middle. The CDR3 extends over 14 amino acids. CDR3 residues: CATSGRIYTGELFF. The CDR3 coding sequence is TGTGCCACCTCGGGAAGGATATACACCGGGGAGCTGTTTTTT. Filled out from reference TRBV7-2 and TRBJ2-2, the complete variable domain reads GAGVSQSPSNKVTEKGKDVELRCDPISGHTALYWYRQSLGQGLEFLIYFQGNSAPDKSGLPSDRFSAERTGGSVSTLTIQRTQQEDSAVYLCATSGRIYTGELFFGEGSRLTVL.

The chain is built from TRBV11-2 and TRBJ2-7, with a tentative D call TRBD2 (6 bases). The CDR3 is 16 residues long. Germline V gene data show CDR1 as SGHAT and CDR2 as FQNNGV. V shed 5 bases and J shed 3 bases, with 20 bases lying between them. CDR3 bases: TGTGCCAGCAGCCGTAATAGCGGATACTACAACTACGAGCAGTACTTC. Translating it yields CASSRNSGYYNYEQYF. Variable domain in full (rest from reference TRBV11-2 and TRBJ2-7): EAGVAQSPRYKIIEKRQSVAFWCNPISGHATLYWYQQILGQGPKLLIQFQNNGVVDDSQLPKDRFSAERLKGVDSTLKIQPAKLEDSAVYLCASSRNSGYYNYEQYFGPGTRLTVT.

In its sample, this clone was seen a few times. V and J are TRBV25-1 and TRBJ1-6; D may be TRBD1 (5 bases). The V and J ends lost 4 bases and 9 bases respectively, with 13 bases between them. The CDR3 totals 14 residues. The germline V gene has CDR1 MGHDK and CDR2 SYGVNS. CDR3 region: CASSGPGLPSPLHF. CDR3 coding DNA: TGTGCCAGCAGTGGCCCAGGGCTCCCTTCACCCCTCCACTTT. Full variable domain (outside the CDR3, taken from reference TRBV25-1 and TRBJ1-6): EADIYQTPRYLVIGTGKKITLECSQTMGHDKMYWYQQDPGMELHLIHYSYGVNSTEKGDLSSESTVSRIRTEHFPLTLESARPSHTSQYLCASSGPGLPSPLHFGNGTRLTVT.

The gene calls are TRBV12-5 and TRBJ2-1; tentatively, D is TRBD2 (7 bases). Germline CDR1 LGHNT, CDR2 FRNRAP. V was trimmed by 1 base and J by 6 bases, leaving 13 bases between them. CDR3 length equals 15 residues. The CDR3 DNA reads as TGTGCTAGTGGTTTGGGGGAGGGAGGGGGCAATGAGCAGTTCTTC. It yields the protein CASGLGEGGGNEQFF. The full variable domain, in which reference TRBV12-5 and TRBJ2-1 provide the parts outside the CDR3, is DARVTQTPRHKVTEMGQEVTMRCQPILGHNTVFWYRQTMMQGLELLAYFRNRAPLDDSGMPKDRFSAEMPDATLATLKIQPSEPRDSAVYFCASGLGEGGGNEQFFGPGTRLTVL.

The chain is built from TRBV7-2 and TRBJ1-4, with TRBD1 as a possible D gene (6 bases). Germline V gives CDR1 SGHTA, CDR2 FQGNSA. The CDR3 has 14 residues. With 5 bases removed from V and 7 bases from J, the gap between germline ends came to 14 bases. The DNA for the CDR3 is TGTGCCAGCAGCCCAACAGGGTCAGGTGAAAAACTGTTTTTT. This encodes CASSPTGSGEKLFF.

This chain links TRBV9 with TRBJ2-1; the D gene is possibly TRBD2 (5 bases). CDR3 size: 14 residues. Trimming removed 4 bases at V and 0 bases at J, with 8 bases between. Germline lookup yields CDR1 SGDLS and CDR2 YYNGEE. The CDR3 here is CASSPSGSYNEQFF. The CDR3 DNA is TGTGCCAGCAGCCCGAGCGGCTCCTACAATGAGCAGTTCTTC.

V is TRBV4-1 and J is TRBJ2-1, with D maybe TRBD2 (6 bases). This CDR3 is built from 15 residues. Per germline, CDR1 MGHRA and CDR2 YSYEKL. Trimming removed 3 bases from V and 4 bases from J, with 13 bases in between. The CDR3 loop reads CASSQTRDSYNEQFF. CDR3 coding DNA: TGCGCCAGCAGCCAGACGAGGGACTCTTACAATGAGCAGTTCTTC.

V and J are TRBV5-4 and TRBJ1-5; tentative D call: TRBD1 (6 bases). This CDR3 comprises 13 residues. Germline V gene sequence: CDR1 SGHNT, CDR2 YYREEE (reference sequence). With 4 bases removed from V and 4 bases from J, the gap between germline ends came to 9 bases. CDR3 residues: CASSGGTNQPQHF. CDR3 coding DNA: TGTGCCAGCAGCGGTGGGACAAATCAGCCCCAGCATTTT.

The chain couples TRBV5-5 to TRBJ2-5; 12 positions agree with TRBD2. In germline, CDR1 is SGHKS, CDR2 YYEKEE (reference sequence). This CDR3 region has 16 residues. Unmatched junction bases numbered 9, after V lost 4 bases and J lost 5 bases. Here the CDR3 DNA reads TGTGCCAGCAGCCCGCCTCCCGGGACTAGCGGGGAGACCCAGTACTTC. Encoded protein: CASSPPPGTSGETQYF.

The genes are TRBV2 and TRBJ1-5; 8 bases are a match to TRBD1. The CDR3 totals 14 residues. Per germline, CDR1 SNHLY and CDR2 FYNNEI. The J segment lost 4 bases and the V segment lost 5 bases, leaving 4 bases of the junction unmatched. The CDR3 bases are TGTGCCAGCAGTACTCAGGGGGCTAATCAGCCCCAGCATTTT. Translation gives CASSTQGANQPQHF. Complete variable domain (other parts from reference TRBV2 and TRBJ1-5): EPEVTQTPSHQVTQMGQEVILRCVPISNHLYFYWYRQILGQKVEFLVSFYNNEISEKSEIFDDQFSVERPDGSNFTLKIRSTKLEDSAMYFCASSTQGANQPQHFGDGTRLSIL.

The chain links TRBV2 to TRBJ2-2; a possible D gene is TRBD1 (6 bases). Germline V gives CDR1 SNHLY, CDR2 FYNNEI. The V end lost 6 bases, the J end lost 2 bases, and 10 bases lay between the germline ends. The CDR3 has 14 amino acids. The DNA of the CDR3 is TGTGCCAGCAGCAACAGGGTTAACACCGGGGAGCTGTTTTTT. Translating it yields CASSNRVNTGELFF.

The CDR3 loop reads CASSFRLVGDTQYF. In DNA, the CDR3 is TGCGCCAGCAGCTTCCGCCTAGTTGGCGATACGCAGTATTTT. The chain recombines TRBV5-1 with TRBJ2-3; no clear D. Trimming pared 2 bases from V and 6 bases from J, leaving 13 bases between. Germline lookup yields CDR1 SGHRS and CDR2 YFSETQ. The CDR3 is 14 amino acids.

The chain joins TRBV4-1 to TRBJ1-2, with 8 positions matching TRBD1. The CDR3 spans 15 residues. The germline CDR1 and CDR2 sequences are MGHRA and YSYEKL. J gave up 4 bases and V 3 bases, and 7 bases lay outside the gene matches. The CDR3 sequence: CASSQPGGVAYGYTF. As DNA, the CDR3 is TGCGCCAGCAGCCAGCCAGGGGGCGTCGCCTATGGCTACACCTTC.

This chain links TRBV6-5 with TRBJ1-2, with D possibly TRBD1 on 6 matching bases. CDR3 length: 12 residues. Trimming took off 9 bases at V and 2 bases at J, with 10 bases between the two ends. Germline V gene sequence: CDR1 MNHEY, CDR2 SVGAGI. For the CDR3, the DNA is TGTGCCAGTTCCGGGACAAACTATGGCTACACCTTC. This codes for CASSGTNYGYTF.

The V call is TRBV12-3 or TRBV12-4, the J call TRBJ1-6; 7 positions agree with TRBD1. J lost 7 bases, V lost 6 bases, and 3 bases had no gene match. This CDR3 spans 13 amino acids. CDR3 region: CASRGTANSPLHF. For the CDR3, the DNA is TGTGCCAGCAGGGGGACAGCCAATTCACCCCTCCACTTT.

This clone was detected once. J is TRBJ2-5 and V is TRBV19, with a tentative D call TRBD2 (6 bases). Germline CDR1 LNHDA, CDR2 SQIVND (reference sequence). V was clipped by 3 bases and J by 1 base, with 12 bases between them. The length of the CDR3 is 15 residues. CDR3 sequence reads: CASSMGGAGQETQYF. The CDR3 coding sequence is TGTGCCAGTAGTATGGGGGGAGCGGGCCAAGAGACCCAGTACTTC.

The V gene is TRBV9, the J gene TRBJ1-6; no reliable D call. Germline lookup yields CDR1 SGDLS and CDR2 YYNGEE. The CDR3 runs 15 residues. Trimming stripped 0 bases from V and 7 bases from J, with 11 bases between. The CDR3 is CASSVGQRSNSPLHF. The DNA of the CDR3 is TGTGCCAGCAGCGTAGGGCAGCGATCGAATTCACCCCTCCACTTT. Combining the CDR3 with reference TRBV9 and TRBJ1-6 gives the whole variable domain DSGVTQTPKHLITATGQRVTLRCSPRSGDLSVYWYQQSLDQGLQFLIQYYNGEERAKGNILERFSAQQFPDLHSELNLSSLELGDSALYFCASSVGQRSNSPLHFGNGTRLTVT.

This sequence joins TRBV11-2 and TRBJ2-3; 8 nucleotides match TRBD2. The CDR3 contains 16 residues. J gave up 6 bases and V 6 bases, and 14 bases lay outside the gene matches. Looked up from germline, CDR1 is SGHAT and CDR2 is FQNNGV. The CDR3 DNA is TGTGCCAGCAGACCTCTGGGGGCGGGGGGCGCGGATACGCAGTATTTT. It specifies CASRPLGAGGADTQYF. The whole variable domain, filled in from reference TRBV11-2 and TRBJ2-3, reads EAGVAQSPRYKIIEKRQSVAFWCNPISGHATLYWYQQILGQGPKLLIQFQNNGVVDDSQLPKDRFSAERLKGVDSTLKIQPAKLEDSAVYLCASRPLGAGGADTQYFGPGTRLTVL.

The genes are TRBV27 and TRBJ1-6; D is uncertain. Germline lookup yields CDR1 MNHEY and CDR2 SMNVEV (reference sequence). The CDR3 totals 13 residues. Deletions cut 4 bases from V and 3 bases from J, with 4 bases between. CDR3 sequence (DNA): TGTGCCAGCAGTTATAACTATAATTCACCCCTCCACTTT. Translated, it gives CASSYNYNSPLHF.

CDR3 sequence (DNA): TGTGCCAGCAGCGTATACGGGGAGCCCGGGGAGCTGTTTTTT. Encoded protein: CASSVYGEPGELFF. The chain joins TRBV9 to TRBJ2-2, with D tentatively TRBD2 (5 bases). Germline CDR1 reads SGDLS; CDR2 reads YYNGEE. V shed 1 base and J shed 6 bases, with 10 bases lying between them. CDR3 length: 14 residues.

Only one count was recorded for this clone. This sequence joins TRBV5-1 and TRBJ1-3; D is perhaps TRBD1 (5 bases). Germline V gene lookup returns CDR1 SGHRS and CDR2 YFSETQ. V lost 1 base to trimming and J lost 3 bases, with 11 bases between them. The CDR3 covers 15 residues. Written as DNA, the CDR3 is TGCGCCAGCAGCTTGAACGGCAGGGATGGAAACACCATATATTTT. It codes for CASSLNGRDGNTIYF.

The CDR3 region has the DNA TGTGCCACTGCCACCCCCTCGTGGATAAATTGGCGCGGATGGGCCTACAATGAGCAGTTCTTC. Residues: CATATPSWINWRGWAYNEQFF. This chain joins TRBV15 and TRBJ2-1; D is unclear. CDR1 LNHNV and CDR2 YYDKDF come from the germline V gene (reference sequence). With 9 bases removed from V and 2 bases from J, the gap between germline ends came to 35 bases. The CDR3 extends over 21 amino acids.

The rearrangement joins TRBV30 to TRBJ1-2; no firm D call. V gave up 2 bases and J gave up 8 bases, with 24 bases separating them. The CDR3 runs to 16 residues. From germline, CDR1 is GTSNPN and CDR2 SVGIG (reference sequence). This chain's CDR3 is CAWSRWGADELRGYTF. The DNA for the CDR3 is TGTGCCTGGAGTAGATGGGGAGCCGACGAATTGCGAGGCTACACCTTC.